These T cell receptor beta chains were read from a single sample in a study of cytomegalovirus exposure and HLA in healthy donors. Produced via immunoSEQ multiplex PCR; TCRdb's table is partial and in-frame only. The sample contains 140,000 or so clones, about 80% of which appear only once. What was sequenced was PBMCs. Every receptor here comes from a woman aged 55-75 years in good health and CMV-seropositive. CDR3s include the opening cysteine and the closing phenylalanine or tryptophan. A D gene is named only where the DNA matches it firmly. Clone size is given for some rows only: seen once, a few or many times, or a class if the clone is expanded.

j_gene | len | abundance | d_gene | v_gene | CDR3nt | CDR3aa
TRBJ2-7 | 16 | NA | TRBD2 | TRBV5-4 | TGTGCCAGCAGCTGGGGGTTAGCGGGAGGGGGCTACGAGCAGTACTTC | CASSWGLAGGGYEQYF
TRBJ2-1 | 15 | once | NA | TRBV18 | TGTGCCAGCTCACCACCGAACAGGGTGGCCGGGGAGCAGTTCTTC | CASSPPNRVAGEQFF
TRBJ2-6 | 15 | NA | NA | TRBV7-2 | TGTGCCAGCAGCGGACAGTTCTCTGGGGCCAACGTCCTGACTTTC | CASSGQFSGANVLTF
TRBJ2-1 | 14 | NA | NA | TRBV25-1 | TGTGCCAGCAGTGAATCTCGAGGCTACAATGAGCAGTTCTTC | CASSESRGYNEQFF
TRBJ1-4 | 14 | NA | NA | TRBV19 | TGTGCCAGTAGTATAGCAGGGATTAATGAAAAACTGTTTTTT | CASSIAGINEKLFF
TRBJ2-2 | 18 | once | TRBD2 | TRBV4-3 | TGCGCCAGCAGCCCTGAGGTAGCGGGATGGTCAAACACCGGGGAGCTGTTTTTT | CASSPEVAGWSNTGELFF
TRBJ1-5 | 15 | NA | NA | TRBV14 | TGTGCCAGCAGCCAAGGAGGGGCGGGAAATCAGCCCCAGCATTTT | CASSQGGAGNQPQHF
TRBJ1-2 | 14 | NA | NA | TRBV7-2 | TGTGCCAGCAGCACCCAAGGGGGTTCCTATGGCTACACCTTC | CASSTQGGSYGYTF
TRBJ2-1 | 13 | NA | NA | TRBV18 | TGTGCCAGCTCACCCCACCAGGGGGGTGAGCAGTTCTTC | CASSPHQGGEQFF
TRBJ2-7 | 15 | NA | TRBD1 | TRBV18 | TGTGCCAGCTCCCGCCGGACAGGGGACCCCTACGAGCAGTACTTC | CASSRRTGDPYEQYF
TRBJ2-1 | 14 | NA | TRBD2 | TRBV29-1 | TGCAGCGTTGCCGGGACTAGCGGTTACAATGAGCAGTTCTTC | CSVAGTSGYNEQFF
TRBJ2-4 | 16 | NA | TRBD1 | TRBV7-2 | TGTGCCAGCAGCCCGGGACAGGGCGTAGCCAAAAACATTCAGTACTTC | CASSPGQGVAKNIQYF
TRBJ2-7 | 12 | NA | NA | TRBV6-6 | TGTGCCAGCAGTAAAACAGGGTACGAGCAGTACTTC | CASSKTGYEQYF
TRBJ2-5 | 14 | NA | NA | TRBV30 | TGTGCCTGGAGTATCGGCGGGCGCTTTGAGACCCAGTACTTC | CAWSIGGRFETQYF
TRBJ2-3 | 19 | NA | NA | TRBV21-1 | TGTGCCAGCAGCAAAGCGATGAGGGGGGACAGGGAAGTGACAGATACGCAGTATTTT | CASSKAMRGDREVTDTQYF